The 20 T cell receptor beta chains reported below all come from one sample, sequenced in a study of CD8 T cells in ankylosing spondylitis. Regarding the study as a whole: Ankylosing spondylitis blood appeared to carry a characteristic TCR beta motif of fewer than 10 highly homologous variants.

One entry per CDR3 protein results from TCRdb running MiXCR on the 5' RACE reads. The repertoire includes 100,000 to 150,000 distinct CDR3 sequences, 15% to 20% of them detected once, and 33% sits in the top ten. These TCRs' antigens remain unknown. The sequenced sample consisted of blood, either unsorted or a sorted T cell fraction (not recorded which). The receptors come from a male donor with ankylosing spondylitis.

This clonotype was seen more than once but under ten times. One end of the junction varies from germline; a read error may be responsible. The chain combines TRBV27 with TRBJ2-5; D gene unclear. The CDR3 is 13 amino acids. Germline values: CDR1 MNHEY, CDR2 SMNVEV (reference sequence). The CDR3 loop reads CASSFWHQETQYF. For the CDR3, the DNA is TGTGCCAGCAGTTTTTGGCACCAGGAGACCCAGTACTTC.

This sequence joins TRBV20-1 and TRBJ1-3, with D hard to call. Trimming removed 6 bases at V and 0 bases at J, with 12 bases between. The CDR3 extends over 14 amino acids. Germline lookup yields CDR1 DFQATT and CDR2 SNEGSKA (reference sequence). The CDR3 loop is CSAEREYSGNTIYF. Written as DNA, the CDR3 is TGCAGTGCGGAGAGGGAGTACTCTGGAAACACCATATATTTT.

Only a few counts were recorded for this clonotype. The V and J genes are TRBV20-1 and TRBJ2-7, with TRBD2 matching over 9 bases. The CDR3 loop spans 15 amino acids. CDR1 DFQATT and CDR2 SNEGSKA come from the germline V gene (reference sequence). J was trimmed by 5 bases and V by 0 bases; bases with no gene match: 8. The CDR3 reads CSARESLAGLHEQYF. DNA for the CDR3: TGCAGTGCTAGAGAGTCGCTAGCGGGACTCCACGAGCAGTACTTC.

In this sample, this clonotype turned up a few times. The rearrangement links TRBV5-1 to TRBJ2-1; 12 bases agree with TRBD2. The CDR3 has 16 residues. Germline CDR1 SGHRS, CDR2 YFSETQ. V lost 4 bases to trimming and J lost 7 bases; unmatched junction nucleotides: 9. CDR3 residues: CASSLLPTSGGNEQFF. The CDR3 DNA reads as TGCGCCAGCAGCCTCCTGCCGACTAGCGGGGGAAATGAGCAGTTCTTC.

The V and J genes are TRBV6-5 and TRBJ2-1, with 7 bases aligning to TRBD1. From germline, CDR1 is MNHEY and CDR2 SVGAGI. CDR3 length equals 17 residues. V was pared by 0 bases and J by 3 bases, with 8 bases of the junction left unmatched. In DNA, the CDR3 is TGTGCCAGCAGTTACTCGCCTACAGGGGTCCTCTACAATGAGCAGTTCTTC. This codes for CASSYSPTGVLYNEQFF.

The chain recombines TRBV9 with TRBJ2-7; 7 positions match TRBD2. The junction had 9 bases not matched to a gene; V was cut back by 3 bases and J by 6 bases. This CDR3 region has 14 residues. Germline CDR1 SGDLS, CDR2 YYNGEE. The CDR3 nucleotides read TGTGCCAGCAGCGACGGACTAGATACGCTCGAGCAGTACTTC. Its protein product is CASSDGLDTLEQYF.

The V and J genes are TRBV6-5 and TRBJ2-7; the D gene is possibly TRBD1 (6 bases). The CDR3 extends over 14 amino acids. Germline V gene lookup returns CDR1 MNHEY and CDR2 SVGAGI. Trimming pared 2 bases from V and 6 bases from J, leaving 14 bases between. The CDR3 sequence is CASSYEQGAAEQYF. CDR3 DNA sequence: TGTGCCAGCAGTTACGAACAGGGAGCGGCCGAGCAGTACTTC.

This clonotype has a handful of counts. CDR3 loop: CASSSPIRDRWDTEAFF. The CDR3 coding sequence is TGTGCCAGCAGCTCACCAATTCGGGACAGATGGGACACTGAAGCTTTCTTT. The chain is built from TRBV7-9 and TRBJ1-1; 7 nucleotides match TRBD1. The CDR3 is made up of 17 amino acids. Per the germline V gene, CDR1 is SEHNR and CDR2 is FQNEAQ (reference sequence). The ends lost 4 bases at V and 3 bases at J; junction bases unmatched: 14.

The CDR3 coding sequence is TGTGCCAGCAGCTCTCCGGGACAGGGGATGCATGAGCAGTTCTTC. This encodes CASSSPGQGMHEQFF. This sequence joins TRBV7-8 and TRBJ2-1; 10 bases line up with TRBD1. CDR1 and CDR2 from the germline V gene are SGHVS and FQNEAQ. The CDR3 is 15 amino acids. V shed 4 bases and J 8 bases; nucleotides not matched to a gene: 8. Filled out from reference TRBV7-8 and TRBJ2-1, the complete variable domain reads GAGVSQSPRYKVAKRGQDVALRCDPISGHVSLFWYQQALGQGPEFLTYFQNEAQLDKSGLPSDRFFAERPEGSVSTLKIQRTQQEDSAVYLCASSSPGQGMHEQFFGPGTRLTVL.

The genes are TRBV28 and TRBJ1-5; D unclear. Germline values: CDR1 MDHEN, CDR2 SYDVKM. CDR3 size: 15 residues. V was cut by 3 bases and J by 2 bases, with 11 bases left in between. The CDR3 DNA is TGTGCCAGCAGTTTCTCGCTTTCTCGCAATCAGCCCCAGCATTTT. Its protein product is CASSFSLSRNQPQHF.

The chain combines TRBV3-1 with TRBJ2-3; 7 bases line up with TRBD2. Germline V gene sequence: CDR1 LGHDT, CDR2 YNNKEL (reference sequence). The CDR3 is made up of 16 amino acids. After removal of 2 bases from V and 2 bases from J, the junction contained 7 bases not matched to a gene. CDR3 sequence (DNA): TGTGCCAGCAGCCAATTGTTAGCGGGTCACACAGATACGCAGTATTTT. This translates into CASSQLLAGHTDTQYF.

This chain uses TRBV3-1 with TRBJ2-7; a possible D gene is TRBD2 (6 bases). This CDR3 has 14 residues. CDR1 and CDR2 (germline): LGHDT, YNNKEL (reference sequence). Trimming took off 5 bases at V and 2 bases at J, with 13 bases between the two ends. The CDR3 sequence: CASSFLEGAYEQYF. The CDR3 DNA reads TGTGCCAGCAGCTTCCTGGAGGGCGCCTACGAGCAGTACTTC.

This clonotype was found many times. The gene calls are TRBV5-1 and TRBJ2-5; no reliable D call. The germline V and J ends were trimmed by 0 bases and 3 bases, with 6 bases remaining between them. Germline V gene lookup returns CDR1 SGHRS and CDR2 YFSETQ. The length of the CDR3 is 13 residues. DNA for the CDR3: TGCGCCAGCAGCTTGGCCACCGAAGAGACCCAGTACTTC. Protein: CASSLATEETQYF.

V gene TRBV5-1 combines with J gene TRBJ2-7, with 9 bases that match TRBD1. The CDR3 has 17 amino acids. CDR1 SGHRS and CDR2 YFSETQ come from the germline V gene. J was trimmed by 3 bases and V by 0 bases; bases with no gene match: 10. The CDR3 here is CASSLVWTGVLSYEQYF. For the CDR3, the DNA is TGCGCCAGCAGCTTGGTCTGGACAGGGGTTTTAAGCTACGAGCAGTACTTC.

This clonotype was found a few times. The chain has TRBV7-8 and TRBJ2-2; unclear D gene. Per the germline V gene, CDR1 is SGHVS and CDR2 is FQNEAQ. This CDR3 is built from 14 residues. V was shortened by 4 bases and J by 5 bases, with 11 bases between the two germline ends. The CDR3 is CASSSTALTGELFF. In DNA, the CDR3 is TGTGCCAGCAGCTCTACAGCGTTGACCGGGGAGCTGTTTTTT.

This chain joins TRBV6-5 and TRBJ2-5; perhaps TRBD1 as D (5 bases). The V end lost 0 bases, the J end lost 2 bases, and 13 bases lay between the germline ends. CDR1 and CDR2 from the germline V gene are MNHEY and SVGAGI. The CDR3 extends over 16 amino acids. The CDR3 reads CASSYSKDTLQETQYF. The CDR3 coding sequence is TGTGCCAGCAGTTACTCTAAGGACACTTTACAAGAGACCCAGTACTTC.

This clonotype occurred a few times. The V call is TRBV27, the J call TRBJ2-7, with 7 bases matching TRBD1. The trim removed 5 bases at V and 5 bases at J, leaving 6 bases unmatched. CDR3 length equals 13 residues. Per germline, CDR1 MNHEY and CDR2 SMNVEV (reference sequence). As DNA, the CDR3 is TGTGCCAGCAGTCCGACAGGGTCCCACGAGCAGTACTTC. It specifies CASSPTGSHEQYF.

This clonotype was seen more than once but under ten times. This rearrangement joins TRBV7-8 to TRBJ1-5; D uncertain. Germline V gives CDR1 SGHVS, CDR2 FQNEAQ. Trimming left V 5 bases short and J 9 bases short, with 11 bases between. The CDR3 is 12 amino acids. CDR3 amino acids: CASSLSLRPQHF. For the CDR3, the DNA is TGTGCCAGCAGCCTATCTTTGAGGCCCCAGCATTTT.

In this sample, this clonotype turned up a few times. The CDR3 loop reads CSALLAGIGYEQYF. CDR3 DNA: TGCAGTGCTCTCCTAGCGGGAATAGGCTACGAGCAGTACTTC. This chain uses TRBV20-1 with TRBJ2-7; 9 positions match TRBD2. The V and J ends lost 5 bases and 3 bases, in that order; junction bases with no gene match: 8. Germline V gene lookup returns CDR1 DFQATT and CDR2 SNEGSKA (reference sequence). CDR3 size: 14 residues.

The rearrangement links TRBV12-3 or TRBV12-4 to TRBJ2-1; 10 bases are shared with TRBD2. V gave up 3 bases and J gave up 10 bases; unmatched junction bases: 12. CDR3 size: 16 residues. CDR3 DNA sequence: TGTGCCAGCAGTTTGATTTATAGCGGGAGGAGCCCGGAGCAGTTCTTC. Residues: CASSLIYSGRSPEQFF.